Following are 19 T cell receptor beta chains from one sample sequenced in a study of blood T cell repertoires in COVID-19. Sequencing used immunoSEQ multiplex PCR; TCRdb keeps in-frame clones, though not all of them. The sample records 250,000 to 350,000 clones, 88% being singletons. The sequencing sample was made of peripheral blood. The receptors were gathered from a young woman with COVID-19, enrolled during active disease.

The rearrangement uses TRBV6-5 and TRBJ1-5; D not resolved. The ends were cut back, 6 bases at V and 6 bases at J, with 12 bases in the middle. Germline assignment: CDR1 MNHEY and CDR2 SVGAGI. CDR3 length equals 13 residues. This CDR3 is CASSRSPGQPQHF. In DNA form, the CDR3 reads TGTGCCAGCAGCAGATCTCCAGGTCAGCCCCAGCATTTT.

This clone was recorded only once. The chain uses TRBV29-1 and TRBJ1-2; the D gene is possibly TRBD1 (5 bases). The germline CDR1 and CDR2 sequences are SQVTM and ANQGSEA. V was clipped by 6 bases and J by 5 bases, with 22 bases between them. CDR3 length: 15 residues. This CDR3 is CSVIGGAMGGYGYTF. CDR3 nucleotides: TGCAGCGTGATAGGAGGGGCCATGGGGGGATATGGCTACACCTTC.

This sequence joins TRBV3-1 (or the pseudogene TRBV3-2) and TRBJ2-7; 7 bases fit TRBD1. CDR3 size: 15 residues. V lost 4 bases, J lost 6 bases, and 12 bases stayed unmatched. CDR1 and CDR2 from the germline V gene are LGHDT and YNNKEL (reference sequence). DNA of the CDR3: TGTGCCAGCAGCCGCATGACAGGGTCCGCGGGCGAGCAGTACTTC. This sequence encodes CASSRMTGSAGEQYF.

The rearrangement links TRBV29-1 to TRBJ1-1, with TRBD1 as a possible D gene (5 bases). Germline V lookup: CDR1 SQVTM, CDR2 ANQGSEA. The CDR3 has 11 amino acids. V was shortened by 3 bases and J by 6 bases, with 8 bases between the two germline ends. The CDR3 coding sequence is TGCAGCGTTGAGGGGGGACCTGAAGCTTTCTTT. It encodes CSVEGGPEAFF.

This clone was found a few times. Here the CDR3 DNA reads TGTGCCAGCAGTTACTCCCTGACAGGGAGGAACTATGGCTACACCTTC. It yields the protein CASSYSLTGRNYGYTF. The chain joins TRBV6-6 to TRBJ1-2, with 7 bases that match TRBD1. CDR3 length: 16 residues. Looked up from germline, CDR1 is MNHNY and CDR2 is SVGAGI (reference sequence). Trimming took 0 bases from V and 2 from J; bases not matched to a gene: 6.

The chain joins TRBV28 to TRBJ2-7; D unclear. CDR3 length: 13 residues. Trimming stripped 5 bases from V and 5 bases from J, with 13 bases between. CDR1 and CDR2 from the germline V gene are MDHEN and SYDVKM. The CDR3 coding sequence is TGTGCCAGCAGTCTAGATAGAGCTGACGAGCAGTACTTC. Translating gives CASSLDRADEQYF.

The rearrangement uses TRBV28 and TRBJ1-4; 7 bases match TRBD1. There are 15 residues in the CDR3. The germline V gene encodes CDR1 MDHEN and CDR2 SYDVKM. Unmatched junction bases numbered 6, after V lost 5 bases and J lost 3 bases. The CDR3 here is CASSRGGLANEKLFF. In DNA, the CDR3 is TGTGCCAGCAGTCGAGGGGGCTTGGCTAATGAAAAACTGTTTTTT.

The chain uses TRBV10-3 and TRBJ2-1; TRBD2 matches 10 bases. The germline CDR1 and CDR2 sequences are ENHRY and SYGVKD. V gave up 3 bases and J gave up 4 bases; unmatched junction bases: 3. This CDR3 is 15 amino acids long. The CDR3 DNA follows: TGTGCCATCAGTGAAACTAGCGGGGAATACAATGAGCAGTTCTTC. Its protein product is CAISETSGEYNEQFF.

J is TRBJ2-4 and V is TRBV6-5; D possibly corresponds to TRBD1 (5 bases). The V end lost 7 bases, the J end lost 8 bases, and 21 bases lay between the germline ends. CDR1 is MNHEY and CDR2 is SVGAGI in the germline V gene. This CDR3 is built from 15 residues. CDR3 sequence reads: CASTWTQSEGDIQYF. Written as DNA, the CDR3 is TGTGCCAGCACTTGGACACAATCCGAAGGAGACATTCAGTACTTC.

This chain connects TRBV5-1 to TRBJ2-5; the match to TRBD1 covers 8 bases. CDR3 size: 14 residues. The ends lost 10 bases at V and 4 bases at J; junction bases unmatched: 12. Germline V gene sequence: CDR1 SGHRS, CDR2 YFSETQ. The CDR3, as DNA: TGCGCCTCGACGGTAGGAACAGGGGGAGAGACCCAGTACTTC. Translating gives CASTVGTGGETQYF.

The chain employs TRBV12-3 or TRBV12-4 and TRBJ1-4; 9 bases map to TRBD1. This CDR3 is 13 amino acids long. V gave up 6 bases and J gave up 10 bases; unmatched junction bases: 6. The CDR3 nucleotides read TGTGCCAGCAGCGATAGGACAGGGGCAAAACTGTTTTTT. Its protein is CASSDRTGAKLFF.

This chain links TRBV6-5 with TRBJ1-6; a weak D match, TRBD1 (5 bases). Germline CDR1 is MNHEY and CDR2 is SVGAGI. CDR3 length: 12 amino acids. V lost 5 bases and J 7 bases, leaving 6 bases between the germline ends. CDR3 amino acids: CASSRGNSPLHF. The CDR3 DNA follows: TGTGCCAGCAGTAGGGGCAATTCACCCCTCCACTTT.

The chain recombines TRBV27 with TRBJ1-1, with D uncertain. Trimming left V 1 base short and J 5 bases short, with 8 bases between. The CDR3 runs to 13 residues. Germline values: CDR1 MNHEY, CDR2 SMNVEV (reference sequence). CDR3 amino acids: CASSLLRATEAFF. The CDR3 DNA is TGTGCCAGCAGTTTATTAAGAGCGACTGAAGCTTTCTTT.

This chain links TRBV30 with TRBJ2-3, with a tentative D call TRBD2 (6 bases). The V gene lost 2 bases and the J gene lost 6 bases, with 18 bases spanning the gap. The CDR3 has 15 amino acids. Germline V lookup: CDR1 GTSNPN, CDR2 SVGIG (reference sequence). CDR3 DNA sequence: TGTGCCTGGAGTCGCCGAGCGGGCGGCGGGGATACGCAGTATTTT. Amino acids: CAWSRRAGGGDTQYF.

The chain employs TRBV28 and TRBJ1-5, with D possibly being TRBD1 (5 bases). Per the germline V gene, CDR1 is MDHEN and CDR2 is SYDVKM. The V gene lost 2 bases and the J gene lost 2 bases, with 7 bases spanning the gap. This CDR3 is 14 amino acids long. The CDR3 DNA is TGTGCCAGCAGTTTACGGGGGGGCAATCAGCCCCAGCATTTT. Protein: CASSLRGGNQPQHF. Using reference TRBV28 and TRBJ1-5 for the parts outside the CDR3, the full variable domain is DVKVTQSSRYLVKRTGEKVFLECVQDMDHENMFWYRQDPGLGLRLIYFSYDVKMKEKGDIPEGYSVSREKKERFSLILESASTNQTSMYLCASSLRGGNQPQHFGDGTRLSIL.

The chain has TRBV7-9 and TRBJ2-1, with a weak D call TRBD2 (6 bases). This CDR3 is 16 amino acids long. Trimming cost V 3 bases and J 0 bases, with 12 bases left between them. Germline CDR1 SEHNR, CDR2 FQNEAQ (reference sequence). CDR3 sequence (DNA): TGTGCCAGCAGCTTCGCTAGCGAGAGCTCCTACAATGAGCAGTTCTTC. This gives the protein CASSFASESSYNEQFF. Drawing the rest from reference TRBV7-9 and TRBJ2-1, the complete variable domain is DTGVSQNPRHKITKRGQNVTFRCDPISEHNRLYWYRQTLGQGPEFLTYFQNEAQLEKSRLLSDRFSAERPKGSFSTLEIQRTEQGDSAMYLCASSFASESSYNEQFFGPGTRLTVL.

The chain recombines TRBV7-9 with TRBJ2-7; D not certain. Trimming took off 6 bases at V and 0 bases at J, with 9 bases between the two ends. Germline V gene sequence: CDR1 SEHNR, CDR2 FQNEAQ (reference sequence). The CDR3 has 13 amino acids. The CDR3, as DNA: TGTGCCAGCAGTCCAATTAGCTCCTACGAGCAGTACTTC. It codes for CASSPISSYEQYF.

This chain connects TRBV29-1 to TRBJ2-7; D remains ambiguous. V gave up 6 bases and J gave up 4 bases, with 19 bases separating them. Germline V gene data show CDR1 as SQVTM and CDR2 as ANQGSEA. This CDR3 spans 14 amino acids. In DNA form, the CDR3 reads TGCAGCGTGGCCCTGGGCCTCCAGAAGTACGAGCAGTACTTC. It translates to CSVALGLQKYEQYF.

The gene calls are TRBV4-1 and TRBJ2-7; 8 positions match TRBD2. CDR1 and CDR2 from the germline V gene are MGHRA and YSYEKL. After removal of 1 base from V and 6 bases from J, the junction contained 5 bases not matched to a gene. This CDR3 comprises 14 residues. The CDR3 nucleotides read TGCGCCAGCAGCCAAGCCAGCGGGAGCTCCGAGCAGTACTTC. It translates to CASSQASGSSEQYF.